The clone carrying this T cell receptor (beta chain) is large in the sample. Its target is not known. There are 12 residues in the CDR3. Germline V gene lookup returns CDR1 SNHLY and CDR2 FYNNEI. V lost 4 bases to trimming and J lost 6 bases; unmatched junction nucleotides: 1. This entry comes from a study of tissue T cells after allogeneic stem cell transplantation. Looking at the study overall: Of the grafts for graft-versus-host disease patients, several were unmodified and three CD34-selected. Pathologist H&E review favored samples with visible lymphocytes for sequencing among multiple samples.

Points from the study as a whole: Tissue-detected TCR repertoire was only partly captured by blood and spleen T cells.

Survey-depth TCRbeta CDR3 sequencing reported V/J genes and productive frequencies. The protocol was immunoSEQ multiplex PCR, while the TCRdb copy is restricted to in-frame clones and leaves out a portion. The repertoire holds 650 to 800 clones, with 35% to 50% as singletons. This clonotype was sampled from a female patient aged 40 to 69 with steroid-refractory graft-versus-host disease after an allogeneic stem cell transplant. Some T cells may be graft donor cells. V is TRBV2 and J is TRBJ2-7; 9 positions agree with TRBD1. The sequencing here drew on duodenal tissue, taken at autopsy. For the CDR3, the DNA is TGTGCCAGCAGTGGGACAGGGGTCGAGCAGTACTTC. It translates to CASSGTGVEQYF.